The 5 T cell receptor beta chains given below trace back to one sample, sequenced in a study of blood T cell repertoires in COVID-19. Sequenced by immunoSEQ multiplex PCR; TCRdb stores in-frame clones only, minus some. This table has more than 150,000 clones, roughly 80% appearing once. What was sequenced was peripheral blood. These receptors were taken from a woman of 80 years or more with acute or convalescent COVID-19.

This CDR3 is CASSDARGDYGYTF. CDR3 coding DNA: TGTGCCAGTAGTGATGCCAGGGGCGACTATGGCTACACCTTC. The chain has TRBV19 and TRBJ1-2; weak D call: TRBD1 (6 bases). The CDR3 spans 14 residues. Trimming left V 5 bases short and J 3 bases short, with 13 bases between. Germline V CDR1 and CDR2: LNHDA, SQIVND (reference sequence). Full variable domain (remainder filled in from reference TRBV19 and TRBJ1-2): DGGITQSPKYLFRKEGQNVTLSCEQNLNHDAMYWYRQDPGQGLRLIYYSQIVNDFQKGDIAEGYSVSREKKESFPLTVTSAQKNPTAFYLCASSDARGDYGYTFGSGTRLTVV.

This sequence joins TRBV25-1 and TRBJ2-7; D is unclear. The ends were cut back, 2 bases at V and 6 bases at J, with 5 bases in the middle. Germline V gene sequence: CDR1 MGHDK, CDR2 SYGVNS. The CDR3 length is 11 residues. The chain's CDR3 is CASSEPGEQYF. In nucleotides, the CDR3 is TGTGCCAGCAGTGAACCCGGCGAGCAGTACTTC.

The gene calls are TRBV5-6 and TRBJ2-7; 10 nucleotides align to TRBD2. The J segment lost 6 bases and the V segment lost 1 base, leaving 4 bases of the junction unmatched. In germline, CDR1 is SGHDT, CDR2 YYEEEE. The CDR3 extends over 14 amino acids. The CDR3 DNA sequence: TGTGCCAGCAGCTTGTTAGCGGGAGGAGGCGAGCAGTACTTC. This encodes CASSLLAGGGEQYF.

This chain uses TRBV7-8 with TRBJ1-5, with D possibly being TRBD1 (5 bases). The CDR3 sequence is 15 residues long. Germline assignment: CDR1 SGHVS and CDR2 FQNEAQ. Trimming stripped 5 bases from V and 0 bases from J, with 11 bases between. The CDR3 nucleotides are TGTGCCAGCAGCGTCGACAGATATAGCAATCAGCCCCAGCATTTT. This codes for CASSVDRYSNQPQHF.

The CDR3 reads CASSPDRAKTQYF. CDR3 coding DNA: TGCGCCAGCAGCCCGGACAGGGCAAAGACCCAGTACTTC. This sequence joins TRBV4-1 and TRBJ2-5, with 8 bases that match TRBD1. The CDR3 has 13 residues. V gave up 4 bases and J gave up 6 bases; unmatched junction bases: 4. Germline-derived CDR1 and CDR2 are MGHRA and YSYEKL.